This is a list of T cell receptor beta chains from one sample in a study of metastatic and nonmetastatic thyroid tumors. Through MiXCR, TCRdb re-clonotyped the PCR reads. The sample consists of about 32,000 clones, around a quarter of them appearing once. The material sequenced was blood. Every receptor here comes from a female donor with papillary thyroid cancer or a benign thyroid nodule (not recorded which). Some clones in this sample may be carry-over from other donors' samples. Each CDR3 is given without its conserved first and last residue. A D gene is named only where the DNA matches it firmly.

CDR3 protein: ASLRRISGNTIY
J gene: TRBJ1-3
V gene: TRBV2
D gene: NA

CDR3 protein: ASSQDQDSPHQPQH
J gene: TRBJ1-5
V gene: TRBV4-1
D gene: NA

CDR3 protein: ASSLAGGDTDTQY
J gene: TRBJ2-3
V gene: TRBV5-1
D gene: TRBD2

CDR3 protein: ASSLHDLPLH
J gene: TRBJ1-6
V gene: TRBV12-3/TRBV12-4
D gene: NA

CDR3 protein: ASSLGVPPRTDTQY
J gene: TRBJ2-3
V gene: TRBV7-2
D gene: NA

CDR3 protein: ASRPDRTYNEQF
J gene: TRBJ2-1
V gene: TRBV12-3/TRBV12-4
D gene: NA

CDR3 protein: ASSETSGSPGELF
J gene: TRBJ2-2
V gene: TRBV6-4
D gene: TRBD2

CDR3 protein: ASSLDPGPYGYT
J gene: TRBJ1-2
V gene: TRBV6-1
D gene: NA

CDR3 protein: SARGGGADTQY
J gene: TRBJ2-3
V gene: TRBV20-1
D gene: NA

CDR3 protein: SASDLAGGAYEQY
J gene: TRBJ2-7
V gene: TRBV20-1
D gene: TRBD1

CDR3 protein: SAASRYKKAIYGYT
J gene: TRBJ1-2
V gene: TRBV20-1
D gene: NA

CDR3 protein: ASSLMGFGTEAF
J gene: TRBJ1-1
V gene: TRBV7-2
D gene: NA

CDR3 protein: AGSFTAGVNYGYT
J gene: TRBJ1-2
V gene: TRBV5-1
D gene: NA

CDR3 protein: ASSVGDRGRQGGYT
J gene: TRBJ1-2
V gene: TRBV9
D gene: TRBD1

CDR3 protein: ASSLQGPYEQY
J gene: TRBJ2-7
V gene: TRBV5-6
D gene: NA

CDR3 protein: ASSEAGGHAYNSPLH
J gene: TRBJ1-6
V gene: TRBV6-1
D gene: NA

CDR3 protein: ASSFRASGDLTDTQY
J gene: TRBJ2-3
V gene: TRBV13
D gene: TRBD2

CDR3 protein: SVVQGLAGGAGELF
J gene: TRBJ2-2
V gene: TRBV29-1
D gene: TRBD2